This passage covers 2 T cell receptor beta chains from one sample sequenced in a study of T cell responses to AZD1222 COVID-19 vaccine (dated by TCRdb to the early 2020s). The meaning of the sample's time point label: baseline before first vaccination. The library was prepared using the immunoSEQ multiplex PCR assay. TCRdb retrieved this table from immuneACCESS and kept in-frame rearrangements only. Not all clones are present; in checked studies, unresolved V genes account for under half, and no reason is known for the remainder. Across this sample there are approximately 130,000 clones, with approximately 93% seen only once. The top ten hold about 3% of the sample. The sequencing used peripheral blood, collected on day 0 of AZD1222 vaccination. Every receptor here comes from an adult in good health.

The V gene is TRBV12-3 or TRBV12-4, the J gene TRBJ1-5; D is uncertain. This CDR3 spans 12 amino acids. The V end was cut by 2 bases, the J end by 7 bases, with 6 bases between. CDR3 loop: CASSLSFQPQHF. In DNA form, the CDR3 reads TGTGCCAGCAGTTTAAGTTTCCAGCCCCAGCATTTT.

CDR3: CASSQASNQPQHF. The CDR3 DNA reads as TGTGCCAGTAGTCAGGCTAGCAATCAGCCCCAGCATTTT. The chain employs TRBV19 and TRBJ1-5; D gene ambiguous. The CDR3 contains 13 residues. Germline loops: CDR1 LNHDA, CDR2 SQIVND (reference sequence). V was pared by 5 bases and J by 0 bases, with 5 bases between.